Listed below are T cell receptor beta chains from one sample, sequenced in a study of blood T cell repertoires in COVID-19. Profiled with immunoSEQ multiplex PCR; TCRdb holds only in-frame clones, not every one. The sample lists approximately 150,000 clones, around nine tenths occurring once. What was sequenced was peripheral blood. The origin of the receptors is a human donor in a cohort sampled during active COVID-19. Each CDR3 is given with its conserved first and last residue. D genes are given only for firm matches. Clone size, where shown, is once, few, many, or a class for clones that have expanded.

V	D	J	size	CDR3	DNA
TRBV28	NA	TRBJ2-7	NA	CASTRDEQYF	TGTGCCAGCACGAGGGACGAGCAGTACTTC
TRBV9	TRBD2	TRBJ2-1	NA	CASSPRGAGDYNEQFF	TGTGCCAGCAGCCCCCGAGGAGCGGGGGATTACAATGAGCAGTTCTTC
TRBV30	NA	TRBJ2-7	NA	CAWRKYSGSYEQYF	TGTGCCTGGAGGAAATATAGCGGATCCTACGAGCAGTACTTC
TRBV9	TRBD2	TRBJ2-1	NA	CASSVVGREGHQQFF	TGTGCCAGCAGCGTAGTTGGGCGGGAGGGTCACCAGCAGTTCTTC
TRBV7-2	NA	TRBJ1-1	NA	CASSPIRGTEAFF	TGTGCCAGCAGCCCTATCCGGGGTACTGAAGCTTTCTTT
TRBV6-5	TRBD2	TRBJ2-1	NA	CASSYAGLAGYNEQFF	TGTGCCAGCAGTTACGCGGGACTAGCGGGTTACAATGAGCAGTTCTTC
TRBV18	NA	TRBJ1-5	NA	CASSPGAYNQPQHF	TGTGCCAGCTCACCGGGAGCCTACAATCAGCCCCAGCATTTT
TRBV5-4	NA	TRBJ2-5	NA	CASSGGAGQETQYF	TGTGCCAGCAGCGGCGGGGCGGGGCAAGAGACCCAGTACTTC
TRBV5-4	TRBD2	TRBJ2-1	NA	CASSLNLAGGYNEQFF	TGTGCCAGCAGCTTGAATCTAGCGGGGGGGTACAATGAGCAGTTCTTC
TRBV6-5	TRBD1	TRBJ2-2	few	CASRNRGVDTGELFF	TGTGCCAGCAGGAACAGGGGGGTCGACACCGGGGAGCTGTTTTTT
TRBV3-1/TRBV3-2	TRBD2	TRBJ2-1	NA	CASSRTSLSYNEQFF	TGTGCCAGCAGCCGGACTAGCCTCTCCTACAATGAGCAGTTCTTC
TRBV4-2	TRBD1	TRBJ1-1	NA	CASSQVIRDRNTEAFF	TGTGCCAGCAGCCAAGTAATTCGGGACAGGAACACTGAAGCTTTCTTT
TRBV6-1	NA	TRBJ2-4	few	CASSEARDLNIQYF	TGTGCCAGCAGTGAAGCGCGGGACTTGAACATTCAGTACTTC
TRBV5-1	TRBD1	TRBJ1-6	NA	CASSFSGRGDSPLHF	TGCGCCAGCAGCTTTTCCGGCAGGGGGGATTCACCCCTCCACTTT
TRBV9	NA	TRBJ1-2	NA	CASSVAVEGGYGYTF	TGTGCCAGCAGCGTAGCTGTGGAGGGCGGCTATGGCTACACCTTC
TRBV14	TRBD1	TRBJ1-2	NA	CASSPRQGALNGYTF	TGTGCCAGCAGCCCGCGGCAGGGGGCATTGAATGGCTACACCTTC
TRBV12-3/TRBV12-4	NA	TRBJ1-1	NA	CASSFRQAPEAFF	TGTGCCAGCAGTTTTCGACAGGCACCTGAAGCTTTCTTT
TRBV18	NA	TRBJ2-4	NA	CASSPVWESGKNIQYF	TGTGCCAGCTCACCTGTCTGGGAAAGCGGCAAAAACATTCAGTACTTC
TRBV5-1	NA	TRBJ2-5	NA	CASSLYGDQETQYF	TGCGCCAGCAGCTTGTACGGGGACCAAGAGACCCAGTACTTC
TRBV11-3	TRBD1	TRBJ1-2	few	CASSGDRGDYGYTF	TGTGCCAGCAGCGGGGACAGGGGGGACTATGGCTACACCTTC
TRBV7-9	TRBD1	TRBJ1-1	NA	CASSTRQGSMNTEAFF	TGTGCCAGCAGCACTCGACAGGGTTCGATGAACACTGAAGCTTTCTTT
TRBV11-3	TRBD2	TRBJ2-3	NA	CASSLDGGGRAADTQYF	TGTGCCAGCAGCTTAGACGGGGGCGGGAGGGCAGCAGATACGCAGTATTTT
TRBV6-5	NA	TRBJ1-1	NA	CASKRVVNTEAFF	TGTGCCAGCAAACGGGTGGTGAACACTGAAGCTTTCTTT
TRBV2	TRBD2	TRBJ2-1	NA	CASTLPGLAMGQEQFF	TGTGCCAGCACCCTGCCGGGACTAGCCATGGGACAAGAGCAGTTCTTC
TRBV5-6	TRBD2	TRBJ2-1	NA	CASSLGQGTSGGGEQFF	TGTGCCAGCAGCTTGGGCCAGGGGACTAGCGGGGGCGGTGAGCAGTTCTTC
TRBV29-1	TRBD2	TRBJ2-1	NA	CSVSSGTTSGYEQFF	TGCAGCGTTTCATCCGGGACTACCTCGGGTTATGAGCAGTTCTTC
TRBV9	NA	TRBJ1-1	NA	CASSLEGTKTAEAFF	TGTGCCAGCAGCCTAGAGGGAACTAAGACAGCTGAAGCTTTCTTT
TRBV20-1	NA	TRBJ1-4	NA	CSASIGGLEKLFF	TGCAGTGCTAGTATCGGGGGGCTAGAAAAACTGTTTTTT